This T cell receptor (beta chain) was observed in a study of cytomegalovirus exposure and HLA in healthy donors. Whole-study findings and limits: Across all donors, roughly uniform sequencing depth was an assumption of the presence/absence analyses. Later analysis showed most CMV-associated TCR beta chains appearing HLA-restricted. Later on, an analysis found that several of the most significant clusters appeared to be linked to common viral pathogens, which included parvovirus B19. In terms of immune exposure information, only CMV serostatus was available.

The PCR contained 60 Vbeta and 13 Jbeta primers. Measured with immunoSEQ multiplex PCR; TCRdb has only the in-frame clones, and not every one. The sample carries nearly 110,000 clones, roughly four fifths recorded once. Turning to this clone: Its antigen remains unknown.

Germline values: CDR1 SEHNR, CDR2 FQNEAQ (reference sequence). The CDR3 length is 16 residues. Trimming took off 3 bases at V and 4 bases at J, with 15 bases between the two ends. The sample taken for sequencing was PBMCs. The chain carries TRBV7-9 and TRBJ2-2, with a possible D match to TRBD2 (5 bases). This sequence was found in a man aged 60 to 69 in good health and CMV-seronegative. CDR3: CASSLWRSEGTGELFF. The CDR3 DNA reads TGTGCCAGCAGCTTGTGGCGTTCCGAGGGCACCGGGGAGCTGTTTTTT.